The 8 T cell receptor beta chains given below trace back to one sample, sequenced in a study of blood T cell repertoires in COVID-19. The table came from immunoSEQ multiplex PCR; TCRdb's copy has only in-frame clones and leaves some out. The sample yields approximately 90,000 clones, roughly nine tenths seen once. What was sequenced was peripheral blood. These receptors all stem from a woman in her seventies with acute or convalescent COVID-19.

The genes are TRBV6-6 and TRBJ2-7; TRBD2 matches 13 bases. The CDR3 sequence is 17 residues long. Unmatched junction bases numbered 7, after V lost 5 bases and J lost 0 bases. The V gene's germline CDR1 is MNHNY and CDR2 SVGAGI (reference sequence). This chain's CDR3 is CASSLTSGGAISYEQYV. The CDR3 DNA sequence: TGTGCCAGCAGTCTTACTAGCGGGGGGGCCATCTCCTACGAGCAGTACGTC.

This clone was counted a single time. This chain links TRBV6-5 with TRBJ2-7; D is possibly TRBD2 (5 bases). Germline loops: CDR1 MNHEY, CDR2 SVGAGI. Trimming left V 8 bases short and J 2 bases short, with 19 bases between. The CDR3 runs to 15 residues. The CDR3 protein is CASARLSGMAYEQYV. The DNA of the CDR3 is TGTGCCAGCGCCAGACTTTCCGGGATGGCCTACGAGCAGTACGTC.

The rearrangement joins TRBV4-1 to TRBJ2-5; D remains unclear. Trimming removed 0 bases from V and 3 bases from J, with 5 bases in between. The CDR3 extends over 13 amino acids. Germline CDR1 reads MGHRA; CDR2 reads YSYEKL. The CDR3 reads CASSQDSEETQYF. The DNA of the CDR3 is TGCGCCAGCAGCCAAGACAGCGAAGAGACCCAGTACTTC.

The rearrangement joins TRBV5-1 to TRBJ1-1; 7 nucleotides agree with TRBD1. CDR3 size: 15 residues. CDR1 and CDR2 from the germline V gene are SGHRS and YFSETQ. Germline trimming cut 0 bases from V and 3 bases from J; bases unmatched to any gene: 5. CDR3 nucleotide sequence: TGCGCCAGCAGCTTGGGACAGGGATCCTACACTGAAGCTTTCTTT. It specifies CASSLGQGSYTEAFF. Full variable domain (remainder filled in from reference TRBV5-1 and TRBJ1-1): KAGVTQTPRYLIKTRGQQVTLSCSPISGHRSVSWYQQTPGQGLQFLFEYFSETQRNKGNFPGRFSGRQFSNSRSEMNVSTLELGDSALYLCASSLGQGSYTEAFFGQGTRLTVV.

The chain recombines TRBV6-5 with TRBJ1-5, with 8 bases matching TRBD1. The trim removed 5 bases at V and 7 bases at J, leaving 10 bases unmatched. Germline CDR1 MNHEY, CDR2 SVGAGI. The length of the CDR3 is 15 residues. The CDR3 protein is CASSPQDRVDQPQHF. DNA of the CDR3: TGTGCCAGCAGTCCGCAGGACAGGGTGGACCAGCCCCAGCATTTT.

J is TRBJ1-6 and V is TRBV7-6, with D maybe TRBD1 (5 bases). V was clipped by 1 base and J by 7 bases, with 11 bases between them. This CDR3 comprises 15 residues. Per the germline V gene, CDR1 is SGHVS and CDR2 is FNYEAQ. CDR3 sequence (DNA): TGTGCCAGCAGCTTAGGTGTAGGACAAAATTCACCCCTCCACTTT. Amino acid sequence: CASSLGVGQNSPLHF.

The gene calls are TRBV5-1 and TRBJ1-3; D might be TRBD1 (5 bases). Germline V gene lookup returns CDR1 SGHRS and CDR2 YFSETQ. CDR3 length: 16 residues. V lost 1 base to trimming and J lost 4 bases, with 15 bases between them. The CDR3: CASSLRSGQSGNTIYF. The CDR3 nucleotides read TGCGCCAGCAGCTTGAGGTCAGGGCAATCCGGAAACACCATATATTTT.

The chain joins TRBV30 to TRBJ2-2; D may be TRBD2 (6 bases). Per the germline V gene, CDR1 is GTSNPN and CDR2 is SVGIG (reference sequence). The V gene lost 4 bases and the J gene lost 4 bases, with 13 bases spanning the gap. The CDR3 has 14 amino acids. Here the CDR3 reads CAWNLASVTGELFF. The CDR3 bases are TGTGCCTGGAATCTAGCGTCGGTCACCGGGGAGCTGTTTTTT. The whole variable domain, remainder taken from reference TRBV30 and TRBJ2-2, is SQTIHQWPATLVQPVGSPLSLECTVEGTSNPNLYWYRQAAGRGLQLLFYSVGIGQISSEVPQNLSASRPQDRQFILSSKKLLLSDSGFYLCAWNLASVTGELFFGEGSRLTVL.